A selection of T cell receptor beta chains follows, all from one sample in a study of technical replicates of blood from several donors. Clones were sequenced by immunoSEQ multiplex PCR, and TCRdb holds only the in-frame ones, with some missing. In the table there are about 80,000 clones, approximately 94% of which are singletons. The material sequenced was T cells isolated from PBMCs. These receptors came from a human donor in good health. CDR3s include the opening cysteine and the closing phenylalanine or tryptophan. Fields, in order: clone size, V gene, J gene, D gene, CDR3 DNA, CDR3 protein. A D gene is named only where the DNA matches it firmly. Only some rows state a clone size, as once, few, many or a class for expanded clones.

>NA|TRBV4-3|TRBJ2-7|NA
TGCGCCAGCAGCCAAGACTTCTTCTACTACGAGCAGTACTTC
CASSQDFFYYEQYF
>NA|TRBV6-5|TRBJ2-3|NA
TGTGCCAGCAGTCCCGTCCGTAACACAGATACGCAGTATTTT
CASSPVRNTDTQYF
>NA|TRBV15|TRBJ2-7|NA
TGTGCCACCAGCAGAGATTACAGCGAGCAGTACTTC
CATSRDYSEQYF
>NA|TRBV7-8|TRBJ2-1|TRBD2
TGTGCCAGCAGTTTACTAGCGACCTCCTACAATGAGCAGTTCTTC
CASSLLATSYNEQFF
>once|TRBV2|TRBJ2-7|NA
TGTGCCAGCATGACTACTACCTACGAGCAGTACTTC
CASMTTTYEQYF
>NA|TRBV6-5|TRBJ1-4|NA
TGTGCCAGCAGTTACTCTGTAGGGGGAGAAAAACTGTTTTTT
CASSYSVGGEKLFF
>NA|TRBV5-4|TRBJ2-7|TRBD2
TGTGCCAGCAGCGTTGAGGCTAGCGGGACTTACGAGCAGTACTTC
CASSVEASGTYEQYF
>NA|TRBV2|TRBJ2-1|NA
TGTGCCAGCAGGGGTCTTCTTTGGAGCTCCTACAATGAGCAGTTCTTC
CASRGLLWSSYNEQFF
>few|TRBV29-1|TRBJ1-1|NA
TGCAGCACACAGTACCAGCAAGCTTTCTTT
CSTQYQQAFF
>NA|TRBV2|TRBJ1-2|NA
TGTGCCAGCAGTGGGGGAGGGAACTATGGCTACACCTTC
CASSGGGNYGYTF
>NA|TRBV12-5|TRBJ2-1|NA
TGTGCTAGTGGTTTGGGCCTAGCCCACAATGAGCAGTTCTTC
CASGLGLAHNEQFF
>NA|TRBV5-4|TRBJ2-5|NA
TGTGCCAGCAGCTCCCCCCACTCGGGTTTAGCGGAGACCCAGTACTTC
CASSSPHSGLAETQYF
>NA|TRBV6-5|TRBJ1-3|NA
TGTGCCAGCAGTTCCGGGGGAAGGGGCTCTGGAAACACCATATATTTT
CASSSGGRGSGNTIYF
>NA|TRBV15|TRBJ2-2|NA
TGTGCCACCAGCAGGGGAGGCGCGAACACCGGGGAGCTGTTTTTT
CATSRGGANTGELFF
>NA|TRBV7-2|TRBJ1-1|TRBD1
TGTGCCAGCAGCCCCGACAGGGAAGTCACTGAAGCTTTCTTT
CASSPDREVTEAFF
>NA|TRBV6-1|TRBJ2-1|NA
TGTGCCAGCATACGGGTCAATGAGCAGTTCTTC
CASIRVNEQFF
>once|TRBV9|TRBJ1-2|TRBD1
TGTGCCAGCAGCGTAGGGACAGGGAACTATGGCTACACCTTC
CASSVGTGNYGYTF
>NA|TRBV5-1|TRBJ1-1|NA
TGCGCCAGCAGCCCCGGTCACAAGCGGGCTGAAGCTTTCTTT
CASSPGHKRAEAFF
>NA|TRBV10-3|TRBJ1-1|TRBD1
TGTGCCATCAGATCGGACAGGGGGGGTGAAGCTTTCTTT
CAIRSDRGGEAFF
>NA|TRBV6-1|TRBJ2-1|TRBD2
TGTGCCAGCAGTGAATGGGGACTAGCGGGATATGAGCAGTTCTTC
CASSEWGLAGYEQFF
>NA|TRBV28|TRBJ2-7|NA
TGTGCCAGCAGTTCGAGCTACGAGCAGTACTTC
CASSSSYEQYF
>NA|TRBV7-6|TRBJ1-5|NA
TGTGCCAGCAGCTTAGGGACAGCCTATAGCAATCAGCCCCAGCATTTT
CASSLGTAYSNQPQHF
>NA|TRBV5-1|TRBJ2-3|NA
TGCGCCAGCAGCCTCGGACAGAACACAGATACGCAGTATTTT
CASSLGQNTDTQYF
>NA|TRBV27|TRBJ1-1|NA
TGTGCCAGCAGTTTCTCCTTAAGTAGCTCTGAAGCTTTCTTT
CASSFSLSSSEAFF
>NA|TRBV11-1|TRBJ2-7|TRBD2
TGTGCCAGCAGCCCGCCAGCGGGATCGACCGCCGGCGAGCAGTACTTC
CASSPPAGSTAGEQYF
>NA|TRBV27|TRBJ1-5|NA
TGTGCCAGCAGTTTATACGGGGGTTATAGCAATCAGCCCCAGCATTTT
CASSLYGGYSNQPQHF
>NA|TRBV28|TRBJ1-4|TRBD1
TGTGCCAGCACCTCACACAAGGGCGGGGGGACAGATTATGAAAAACTGTTTTTT
CASTSHKGGGTDYEKLFF
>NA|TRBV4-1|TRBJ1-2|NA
TGCGCCAGCAGCCAAGAGCCTAGCACATACTATGGCTACACCTTC
CASSQEPSTYYGYTF
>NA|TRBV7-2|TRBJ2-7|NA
TGTGCCAGCAGCCCAGGGGCGAACTACGAGCAGTACTTC
CASSPGANYEQYF
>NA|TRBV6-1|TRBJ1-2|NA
TGTGCCAGCAGTGAATGGGCAGGGGGCTACACCTTC
CASSEWAGGYTF
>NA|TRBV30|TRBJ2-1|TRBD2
TGTGCCTGGAGTCCGACTAGCGGGAGCTACAATGAGCAGTTCTTC
CAWSPTSGSYNEQFF
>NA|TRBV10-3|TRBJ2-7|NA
TGTGCCACACTGACAGGGGAGGGCAACGAGCAGTACTTC
CATLTGEGNEQYF
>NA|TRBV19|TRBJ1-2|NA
TGTGCCAGTAGTATCGTTCTATCTGATGGCTACACCTTC
CASSIVLSDGYTF
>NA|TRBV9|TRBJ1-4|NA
TGTGCCAGCAGCGCCAGGGGTGCAACTAATGAAAAACTGTTTTTT
CASSARGATNEKLFF
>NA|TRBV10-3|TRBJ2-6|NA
TGTGCCATCAGTGATCTTAGGCAGCTAGGCTCTGGGGCCAACGTCCTGACTTTC
CAISDLRQLGSGANVLTF
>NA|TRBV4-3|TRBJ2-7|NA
TGCGCCAGCAGCCAGAACGACGGGGAGCAGTACTTC
CASSQNDGEQYF
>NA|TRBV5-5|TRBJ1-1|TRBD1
TGTGCCAGCAGCTCACAGGGGGACACTGAAGCTTTCTTT
CASSSQGDTEAFF
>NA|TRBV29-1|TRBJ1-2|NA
TGCAGCGTTGAAAACAGGGAGGGAGGCTACACCTTC
CSVENREGGYTF
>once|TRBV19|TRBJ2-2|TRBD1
TGTGCCTCCTTGGGACAGGGAATAGCCGGGGAGCTGTTTTTT
CASLGQGIAGELFF
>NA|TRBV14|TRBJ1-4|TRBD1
TGTGCCAGCAGCCAAGGTTGGACAGGGAGTGAAAAACTGTTTTTT
CASSQGWTGSEKLFF
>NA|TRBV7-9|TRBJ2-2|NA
TGTGCCAGCAGCTCCCCTTACGGGGAGCTGTTTTTT
CASSSPYGELFF
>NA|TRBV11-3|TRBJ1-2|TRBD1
TGTGCCAGCAGCGACCCGGGACAGACTTTCTATGGCTACACCTTC
CASSDPGQTFYGYTF